This TCR beta chain was recovered during a study of T cell responses to AZD1222 COVID-19 vaccine. Profiling relied on immunoSEQ multiplex PCR, and the TCRdb table lists in-frame clones only, not all of them. The sample carries approximately 75,000 clones, 85% to 90% recorded once. This clone came up once. Its antigen remains unidentified. Study outcomes and limitations: Only six or seven AZD1222 recipients tested seropositive at baseline. The repertoires were collected only after the peak T cell response. Increased Spike-specific TCR breadth and depth were observed after two AZD1222 doses. Females made up more of the donors, who were largely white British, and clonal diversity may have come out too low.

The CDR3 has 13 residues. V was pared by 8 bases and J by 5 bases, with 5 bases of the junction left unmatched. Per the germline V gene, CDR1 is MNHEY and CDR2 is SMNVEV (reference sequence). The TCR was taken from an adult who received the AZD1222 COVID-19 vaccine. The specimen comprised peripheral blood, sampled 28 days after the second AZD1222 dose. This chain connects TRBV27 to TRBJ1-5; 8 positions match TRBD1. The CDR3, as DNA: TGTGCCAGCTCGACAGGGGATTATCAGCCCCAGCATTTT. This translates into CASSTGDYQPQHF.